These 12 T cell receptor beta chains were all obtained from the same sample, sequenced in a study of blood T cell repertoires in COVID-19. TCRdb's table, derived via immunoSEQ multiplex PCR, lists solely in-frame clones and lacks some. The sample shows some 120,000 clones, over 75% of them seen only once. The sample consisted of peripheral blood. The receptors were sampled from a man older than 75 with active or convalescent COVID-19.

A single count supports this clone. CDR3 bases: TGTGCCAGCAGCATTCTACAGGGGGGGAATGAAAAACTGTTTTTT. Translating it yields CASSILQGGNEKLFF. The chain is built from TRBV6-6 and TRBJ1-4; 8 bases map to TRBD1. The V segment lost 6 bases and the J segment 5 bases; nucleotides outside the gene matches: 8. CDR3 size: 15 residues. CDR1 is MNHNY and CDR2 is SVGAGI in the germline V gene (reference sequence).

The chain combines TRBV11-2 with TRBJ1-1, with TRBD1 identical over 8 bases. J lost 5 bases, V lost 0 bases, and 5 bases had no gene match. This CDR3 spans 15 amino acids. CDR1 is SGHAT and CDR2 is FQNNGV in the germline V gene. The CDR3 DNA sequence: TGTGCCAGCAGCTTAGACGGACAGGGTTGGACTGAAGCTTTCTTT. It yields the protein CASSLDGQGWTEAFF.

The chain has TRBV7-9 and TRBJ1-1, with TRBD1 identical over 9 bases. The trim removed 5 bases at V and 8 bases at J, leaving 6 bases unmatched. Germline CDR1 reads SEHNR; CDR2 reads FQNEAQ (reference sequence). The CDR3 loop spans 13 amino acids. The CDR3: CASSPRDRAEAFF. CDR3 bases: TGTGCCAGCAGCCCCCGGGACAGGGCGGAAGCTTTCTTT. Based on the CDR3 plus reference TRBV7-9 and TRBJ1-1, the full variable domain is DTGVSQNPRHKITKRGQNVTFRCDPISEHNRLYWYRQTLGQGPEFLTYFQNEAQLEKSRLLSDRFSAERPKGSFSTLEIQRTEQGDSAMYLCASSPRDRAEAFFGQGTRLTVV.

Only a few counts were recorded for this clone. This rearrangement joins TRBV7-9 to TRBJ2-7, with 10 positions matching TRBD2. The CDR3 consists of 18 residues. Per the germline V gene, CDR1 is SEHNR and CDR2 is FQNEAQ (reference sequence). Trimming took 5 bases from V and 2 from J; bases not matched to a gene: 15. CDR3 region: CASSPGLGLAGGPYEQYF. The CDR3 DNA is TGTGCCAGCAGCCCTGGGTTGGGCTTAGCGGGGGGCCCCTACGAGCAGTACTTC.

J is TRBJ1-3 and V is TRBV30, with TRBD1 identical over 7 bases. The germline gives CDR1 GTSNPN, CDR2 SVGIG (reference sequence). The CDR3 is 16 amino acids. The V and J ends lost 0 bases and 0 bases, in that order; junction bases with no gene match: 5. CDR3 sequence (DNA): TGTGCCTGGAGTGTACAGGGGCTACTCTCTGGAAACACCATATATTTT. This sequence encodes CAWSVQGLLSGNTIYF. The full variable domain, its missing parts supplied by reference TRBV30 and TRBJ1-3, is SQTIHQWPATLVQPVGSPLSLECTVEGTSNPNLYWYRQAAGRGLQLLFYSVGIGQISSEVPQNLSASRPQDRQFILSSKKLLLSDSGFYLCAWSVQGLLSGNTIYFGEGSWLTVV.

The genes are TRBV7-8 and TRBJ2-3; 7 bases are a match to TRBD2. This CDR3 spans 13 amino acids. Per germline, CDR1 SGHVS and CDR2 FQNEAQ. V dropped 5 bases and J dropped 3; count of bases not matched to a gene: 2. DNA of the CDR3: TGTGCCAGCAGCCGACTAGCAACAGATACGCAGTATTTT. It codes for CASSRLATDTQYF.

V gene TRBV24-1 combines with J gene TRBJ2-1, with a weak D call TRBD2 (6 bases). Per the germline V gene, CDR1 is KGHDR and CDR2 is SFDVKD. V was clipped by 9 bases and J by 2 bases, with 13 bases between them. The CDR3 has 14 amino acids. The CDR3 sequence is CATGPTGAYNEQFF. CDR3 nucleotide sequence: TGTGCCACCGGACCAACGGGGGCCTACAATGAGCAGTTCTTC.

This chain joins TRBV24-1 and TRBJ2-3; 9 bases line up with TRBD2. The CDR3 covers 17 residues. J gave up 1 base and V 6 bases, and 10 bases lay outside the gene matches. Germline CDR1 and CDR2: KGHDR and SFDVKD. This CDR3 is CATSRGSSGDGTDTQYF. CDR3 nucleotide sequence: TGTGCCACCAGTAGAGGATCTAGCGGGGATGGCACAGATACGCAGTATTTT.

About this clone: The junction departs from germline at one end; a sequencing error may be responsible. The chain couples TRBV27 to TRBJ1-2, with a tentative D call TRBD1 (5 bases). Looked up from germline, CDR1 is MNHEY and CDR2 is SMNVEV (reference sequence). This CDR3 region has 11 residues. The CDR3 here is CASSLGRGRGF. As DNA, the CDR3 is TGTGCCAGCAGTTTAGGGAGGGGAAGGGGCTTC.

The chain couples TRBV10-3 to TRBJ2-7, with D perhaps TRBD2 (6 bases). Germline V lookup: CDR1 ENHRY, CDR2 SYGVKD. The CDR3 has 15 amino acids. V lost 0 bases, J lost 3 bases, and 12 bases lay in between. CDR3: CAISESLAEGYEQYF. In DNA form, the CDR3 reads TGTGCCATCAGTGAGTCGCTGGCGGAGGGCTACGAGCAGTACTTC.

The V gene is TRBV13, the J gene TRBJ2-7; 11 bases fit TRBD1. Germline values: CDR1 PRHDT, CDR2 FYEKMQ (reference sequence). This CDR3 is 16 amino acids long. The junction had 6 bases not matched to a gene; V was cut back by 0 bases and J by 5 bases. CDR3: CASSLGPGTGGDEQYF. The CDR3 nucleotides read TGTGCCAGCAGCTTAGGCCCCGGGACAGGGGGTGACGAGCAGTACTTC.

Here the CDR3 DNA reads TGTGCCTGGGCTTCGGCAGGCTACACTGAAGCTTTCTTT. Residues: CAWASAGYTEAFF. The V call is TRBV30, the J call TRBJ1-1, with D unresolved. Per the germline V gene, CDR1 is GTSNPN and CDR2 is SVGIG (reference sequence). V dropped 5 bases and J dropped 3 bases, with 13 bases sitting between them. This CDR3 is 13 amino acids long.